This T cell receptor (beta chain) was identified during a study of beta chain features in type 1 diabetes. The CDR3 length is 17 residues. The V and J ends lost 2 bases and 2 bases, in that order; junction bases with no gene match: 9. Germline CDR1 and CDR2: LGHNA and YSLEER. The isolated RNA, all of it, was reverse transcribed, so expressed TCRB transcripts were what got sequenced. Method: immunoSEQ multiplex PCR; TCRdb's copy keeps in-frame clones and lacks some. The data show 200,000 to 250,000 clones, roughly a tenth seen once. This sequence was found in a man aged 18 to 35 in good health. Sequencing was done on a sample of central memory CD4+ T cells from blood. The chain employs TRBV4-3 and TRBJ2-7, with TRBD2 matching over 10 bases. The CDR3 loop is CASSQSPTSGITYEQYF. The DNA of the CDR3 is TGCGCCAGCAGCCAATCGCCAACTAGCGGGATAACCTACGAGCAGTACTTC.